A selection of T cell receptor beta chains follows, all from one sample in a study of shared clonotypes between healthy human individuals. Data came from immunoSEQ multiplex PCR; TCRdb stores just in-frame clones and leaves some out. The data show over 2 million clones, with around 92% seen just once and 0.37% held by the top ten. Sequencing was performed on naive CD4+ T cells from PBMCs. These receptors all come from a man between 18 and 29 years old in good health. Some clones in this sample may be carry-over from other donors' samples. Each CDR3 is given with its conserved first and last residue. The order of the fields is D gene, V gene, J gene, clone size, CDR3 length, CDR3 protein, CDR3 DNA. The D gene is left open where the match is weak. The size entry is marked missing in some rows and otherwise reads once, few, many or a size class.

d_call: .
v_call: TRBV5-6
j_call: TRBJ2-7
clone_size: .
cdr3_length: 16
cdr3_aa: CASSLAPIAEPYEQYF
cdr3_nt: TGTGCCAGCAGCTTGGCGCCTATAGCGGAGCCCTACGAGCAGTACTTC

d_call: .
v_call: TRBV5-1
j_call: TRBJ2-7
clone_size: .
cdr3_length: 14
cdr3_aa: CASSHQTGTYEQYF
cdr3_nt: TGCGCCAGCAGCCACCAGACAGGTACCTACGAGCAGTACTTC

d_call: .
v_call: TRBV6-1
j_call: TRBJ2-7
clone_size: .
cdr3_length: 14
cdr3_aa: CASSPRGDSYEQYF
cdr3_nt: TGTGCCAGCAGTCCGAGGGGGGACTCCTACGAGCAGTACTTC

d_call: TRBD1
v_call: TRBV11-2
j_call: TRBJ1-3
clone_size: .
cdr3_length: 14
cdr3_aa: CASRAGTAGNTIYF
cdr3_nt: TGTGCCAGCAGAGCCGGGACAGCTGGAAACACCATATATTTT

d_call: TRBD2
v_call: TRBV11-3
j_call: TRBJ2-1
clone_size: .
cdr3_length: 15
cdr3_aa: CASSFSGSFWDEQFF
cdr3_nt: TGTGCCAGCAGCTTTAGCGGGAGTTTCTGGGATGAGCAGTTCTTC

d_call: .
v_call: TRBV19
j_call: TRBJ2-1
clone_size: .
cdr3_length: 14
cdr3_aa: CASSRGQSYNEQFF
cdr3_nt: TGTGCCAGTAGTCGGGGGCAATCCTACAATGAGCAGTTCTTC

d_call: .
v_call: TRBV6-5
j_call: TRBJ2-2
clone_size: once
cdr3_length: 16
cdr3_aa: CASSYLGLANTGELFF
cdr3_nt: TGTGCCAGCAGTTACTTGGGGCTCGCGAACACCGGGGAGCTGTTTTTT

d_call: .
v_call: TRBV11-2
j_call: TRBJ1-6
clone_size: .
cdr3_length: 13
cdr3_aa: CASSLGGGSPLHF
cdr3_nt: TGTGCCAGCAGCTTAGGGGGCGGCTCACCCCTCCACTTT

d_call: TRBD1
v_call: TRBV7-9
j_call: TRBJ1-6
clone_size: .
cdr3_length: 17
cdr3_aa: CASSTITRGTYNSPLHF
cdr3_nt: TGTGCCAGCAGCACCATAACCAGGGGGACCTATAATTCACCCCTCCACTTT

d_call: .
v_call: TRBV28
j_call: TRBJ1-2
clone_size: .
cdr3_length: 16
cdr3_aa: CASSFAKFSPRYGYTF
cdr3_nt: TGTGCCAGCAGTTTTGCTAAGTTCTCTCCTCGGTATGGCTACACCTTC

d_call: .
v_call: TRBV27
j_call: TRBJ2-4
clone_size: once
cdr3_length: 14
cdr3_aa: CASSRDRGKNIQYF
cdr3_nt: TGTGCCAGCAGTAGGGACCGAGGCAAAAACATTCAGTACTTC

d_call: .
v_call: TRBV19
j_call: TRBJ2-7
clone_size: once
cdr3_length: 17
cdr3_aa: CASSPWTFLPPTYEQYF
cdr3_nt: TGTGCCAGTAGCCCATGGACTTTCCTGCCGCCAACCTACGAGCAGTACTTC

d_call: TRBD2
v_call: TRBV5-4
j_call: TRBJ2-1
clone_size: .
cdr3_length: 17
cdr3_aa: CASSTGLAGGLYNEQFF
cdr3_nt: TGTGCCAGCAGCACGGGACTAGCGGGAGGCCTTTACAATGAGCAGTTCTTC

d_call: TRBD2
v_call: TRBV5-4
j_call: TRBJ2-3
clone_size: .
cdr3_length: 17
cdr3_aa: CASSQGLAGGYTDTQYF
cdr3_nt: TGTGCCAGCAGCCAGGGACTAGCGGGAGGGTACACAGATACGCAGTATTTT

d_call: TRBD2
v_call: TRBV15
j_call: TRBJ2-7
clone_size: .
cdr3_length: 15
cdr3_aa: CATSSSGTSSYEQYF
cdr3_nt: TGTGCCACCAGCAGCTCCGGGACTAGCAGCTACGAGCAGTACTTC

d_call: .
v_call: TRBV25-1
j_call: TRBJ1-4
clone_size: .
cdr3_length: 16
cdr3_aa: CASSDFSRGRGEKLFF
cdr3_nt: TGTGCCAGCAGTGATTTTTCCCGGGGGCGCGGTGAAAAACTGTTTTTT

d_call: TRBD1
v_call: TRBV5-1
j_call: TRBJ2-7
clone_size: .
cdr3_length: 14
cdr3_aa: CASRIPGQAYEQYF
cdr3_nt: TGCGCCAGCCGAATTCCGGGACAGGCCTACGAGCAGTACTTC

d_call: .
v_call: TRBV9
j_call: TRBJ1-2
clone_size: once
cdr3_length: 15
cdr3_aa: CASSPGSTANYGYTF
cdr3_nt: TGTGCCAGCAGCCCTGGCTCGACAGCGAACTATGGCTACACCTTC

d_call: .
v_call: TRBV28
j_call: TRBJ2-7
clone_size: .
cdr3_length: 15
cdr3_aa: CASSLSGVTVWEQYF
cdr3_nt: TGTGCCAGCAGCCTATCAGGGGTCACAGTGTGGGAGCAGTACTTC

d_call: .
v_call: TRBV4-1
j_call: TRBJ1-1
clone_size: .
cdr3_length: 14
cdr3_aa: CASSQIRDLAGAFF
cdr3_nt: TGCGCCAGCAGCCAAATAAGGGACCTCGCTGGAGCTTTCTTT

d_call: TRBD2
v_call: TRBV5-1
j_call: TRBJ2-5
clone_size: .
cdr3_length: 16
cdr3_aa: CASSLATSGGSETQYF
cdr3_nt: TGCGCCAGCAGCTTGGCTACTAGCGGGGGATCAGAGACCCAGTACTTC

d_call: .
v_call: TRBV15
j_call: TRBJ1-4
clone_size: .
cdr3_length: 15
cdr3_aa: CATSRDRISNEKLFF
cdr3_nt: TGTGCCACCAGCAGAGATCGAATCTCTAATGAAAAACTGTTTTTT

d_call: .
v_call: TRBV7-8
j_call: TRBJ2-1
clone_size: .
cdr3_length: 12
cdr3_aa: CASSRRGGEQFF
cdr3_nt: TGTGCCAGCAGCCGGAGGGGCGGTGAGCAGTTCTTC

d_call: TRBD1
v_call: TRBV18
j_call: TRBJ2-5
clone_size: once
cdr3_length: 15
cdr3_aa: CASSPLPGQGETQYF
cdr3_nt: TGTGCCAGCTCACCCCTCCCGGGACAGGGGGAGACCCAGTACTTC

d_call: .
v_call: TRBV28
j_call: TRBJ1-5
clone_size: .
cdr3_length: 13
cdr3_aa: CASSPNPGLLGHF
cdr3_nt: TGTGCCAGCAGCCCGAATCCGGGATTACTTGGCCATTTT

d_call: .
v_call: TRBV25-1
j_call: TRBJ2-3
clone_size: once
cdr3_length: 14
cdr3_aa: CASSEASGPDTQYF
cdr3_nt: TGTGCCAGCAGTGAAGCTAGTGGCCCAGATACGCAGTATTTT

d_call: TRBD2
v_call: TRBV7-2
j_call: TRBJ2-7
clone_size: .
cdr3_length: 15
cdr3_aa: CASSPWGGRANEQYF
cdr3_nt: TGTGCCAGCAGCCCCTGGGGCGGGAGGGCCAACGAGCAGTACTTC

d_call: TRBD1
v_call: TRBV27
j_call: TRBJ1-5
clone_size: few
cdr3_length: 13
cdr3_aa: CASSWAGGQPQHF
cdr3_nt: TGTGCCAGCAGTTGGGCAGGGGGTCAGCCCCAGCATTTT

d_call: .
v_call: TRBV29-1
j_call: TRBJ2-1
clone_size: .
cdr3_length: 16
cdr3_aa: CSGRGVGGLTVDEQFF
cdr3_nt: TGCAGCGGCAGAGGGGTTGGCGGCCTAACGGTCGATGAGCAGTTCTTC

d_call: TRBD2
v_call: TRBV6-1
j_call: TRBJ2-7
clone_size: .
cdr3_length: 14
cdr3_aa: CASSGTSGPYEQYF
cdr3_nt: TGTGCCAGCAGTGGGACTAGCGGCCCCTACGAGCAGTACTTC

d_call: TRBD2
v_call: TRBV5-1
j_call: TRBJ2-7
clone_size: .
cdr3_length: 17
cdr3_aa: CASSLPLLAGVFGEQYF
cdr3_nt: TGCGCCAGCAGCTTGCCCCTATTAGCGGGAGTGTTCGGCGAGCAGTACTTC

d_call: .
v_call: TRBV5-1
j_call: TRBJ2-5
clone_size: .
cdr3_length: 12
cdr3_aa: CASSPKAETQYF
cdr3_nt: TGCGCCAGCAGCCCCAAGGCAGAGACCCAGTACTTC

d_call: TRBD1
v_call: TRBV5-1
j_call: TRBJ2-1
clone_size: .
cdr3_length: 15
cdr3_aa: CASSSTGTGRNEQFF
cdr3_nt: TGCGCCAGCAGCTCCACCGGGACAGGGAGGAATGAGCAGTTCTTC

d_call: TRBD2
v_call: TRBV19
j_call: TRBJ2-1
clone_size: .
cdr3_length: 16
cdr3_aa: CASRTSSGRWYNEQFF
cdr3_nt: TGTGCCAGTAGGACCTCGAGCGGGAGGTGGTACAATGAGCAGTTCTTC

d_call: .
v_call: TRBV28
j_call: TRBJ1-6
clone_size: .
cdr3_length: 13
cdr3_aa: CAAGGTGNSPLHF
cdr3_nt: TGTGCCGCGGGGGGGACGGGAAATTCACCCCTCCACTTT

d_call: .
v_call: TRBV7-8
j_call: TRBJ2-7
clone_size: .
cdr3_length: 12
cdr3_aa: CASSPGLPLQYF
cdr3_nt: TGTGCCAGCAGCCCGGGACTTCCTTTGCAGTACTTC

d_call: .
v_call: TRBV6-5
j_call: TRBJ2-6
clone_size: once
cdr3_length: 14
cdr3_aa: CASMRRDGANVLTF
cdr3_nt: TGTGCCAGCATGAGGCGGGATGGGGCCAACGTCCTGACTTTC

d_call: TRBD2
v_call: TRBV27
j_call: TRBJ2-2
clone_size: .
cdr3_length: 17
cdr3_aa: CASSPGTSGRYTGELFF
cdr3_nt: TGTGCCAGCAGCCCGGGGACTAGCGGGAGGTACACCGGGGAGCTGTTTTTT

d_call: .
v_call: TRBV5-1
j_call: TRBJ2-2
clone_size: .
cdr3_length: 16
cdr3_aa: CASSPPAGSGTGELFF
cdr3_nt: TGCGCCAGCAGTCCCCCCGCAGGAAGCGGAACCGGGGAGCTGTTTTTT

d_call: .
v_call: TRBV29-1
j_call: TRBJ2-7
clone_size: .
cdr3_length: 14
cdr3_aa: CSVQPRQASYEQYF
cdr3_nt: TGCAGCGTTCAACCCCGACAGGCTAGTTACGAGCAGTACTTC

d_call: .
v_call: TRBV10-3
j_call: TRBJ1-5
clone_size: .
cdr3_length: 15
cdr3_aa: CAINDGDLINQPQHF
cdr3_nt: TGTGCCATCAATGACGGCGATTTAATCAATCAGCCCCAGCATTTT

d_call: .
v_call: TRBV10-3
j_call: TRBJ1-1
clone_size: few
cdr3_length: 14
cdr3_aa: CAISARDKNTEAFF
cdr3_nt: TGTGCCATCAGTGCTCGGGACAAGAACACTGAAGCTTTCTTT

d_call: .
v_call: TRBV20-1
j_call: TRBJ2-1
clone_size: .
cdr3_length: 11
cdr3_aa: CSASGLHEQFF
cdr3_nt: TGCAGTGCTAGTGGGCTCCATGAGCAGTTCTTC

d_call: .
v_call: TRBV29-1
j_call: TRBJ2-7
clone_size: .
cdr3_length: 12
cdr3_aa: CSVRTISYEQYF
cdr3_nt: TGCAGCGTTAGGACTATCTCCTACGAGCAGTACTTC

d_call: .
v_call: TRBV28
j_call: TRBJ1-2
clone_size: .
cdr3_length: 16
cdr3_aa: CASSLTDLGGVWGYTF
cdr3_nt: TGTGCCAGCAGTTTGACCGACCTCGGGGGGGTTTGGGGCTACACCTTC

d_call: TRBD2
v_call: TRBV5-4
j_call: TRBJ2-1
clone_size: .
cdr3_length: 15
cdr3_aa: CASSRGGLAVDEQFF
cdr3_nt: TGTGCCAGCAGCCGAGGTGGGCTAGCGGTGGATGAGCAGTTCTTC

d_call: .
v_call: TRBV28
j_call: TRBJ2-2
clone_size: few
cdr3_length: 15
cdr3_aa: CASLVGGSNTGELFF
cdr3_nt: TGTGCCAGCCTCGTGGGGGGTTCGAACACCGGGGAGCTGTTTTTT

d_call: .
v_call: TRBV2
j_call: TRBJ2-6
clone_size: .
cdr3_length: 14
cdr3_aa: CASSRSAGANVLTF
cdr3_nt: TGTGCCAGCAGTCGTTCAGCTGGGGCCAACGTCCTGACTTTC

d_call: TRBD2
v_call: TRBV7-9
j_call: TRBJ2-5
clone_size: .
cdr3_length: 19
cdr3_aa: CASRAWSGRARGYQETQYF
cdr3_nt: TGTGCCAGCAGGGCTTGGAGCGGGAGGGCCCGAGGGTACCAAGAGACCCAGTACTTC

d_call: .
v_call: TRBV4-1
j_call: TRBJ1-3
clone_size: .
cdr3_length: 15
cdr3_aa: CASSQLWGLGNTIYF
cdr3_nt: TGCGCCAGCAGCCAATTATGGGGGCTCGGAAACACCATATATTTT

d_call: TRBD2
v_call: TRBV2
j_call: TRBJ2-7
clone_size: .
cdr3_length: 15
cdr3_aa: CASSAGTSGYYEQYF
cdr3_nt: TGTGCCAGCAGTGCCGGGACTAGCGGTTACTACGAGCAGTACTTC

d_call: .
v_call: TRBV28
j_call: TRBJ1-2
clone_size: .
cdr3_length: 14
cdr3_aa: CASSMDRRIYGYTF
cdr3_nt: TGTGCCAGCAGTATGGACAGAAGGATCTATGGCTACACCTTC

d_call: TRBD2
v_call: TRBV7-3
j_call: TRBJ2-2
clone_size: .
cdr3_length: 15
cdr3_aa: CASSLTSGDTGELFF
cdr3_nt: TGTGCCAGCAGCTTAACTAGCGGGGACACCGGGGAGCTGTTTTTT

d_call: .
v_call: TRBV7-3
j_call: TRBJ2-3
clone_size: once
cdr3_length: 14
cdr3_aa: CASSSGVNTDTQYF
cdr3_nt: TGTGCCAGCAGCTCGGGAGTAAACACAGATACGCAGTATTTT

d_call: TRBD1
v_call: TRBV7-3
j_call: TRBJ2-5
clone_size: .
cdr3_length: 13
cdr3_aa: CASSGTVQETQYF
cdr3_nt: TGTGCCAGCAGCGGGACAGTTCAAGAGACCCAGTACTTC